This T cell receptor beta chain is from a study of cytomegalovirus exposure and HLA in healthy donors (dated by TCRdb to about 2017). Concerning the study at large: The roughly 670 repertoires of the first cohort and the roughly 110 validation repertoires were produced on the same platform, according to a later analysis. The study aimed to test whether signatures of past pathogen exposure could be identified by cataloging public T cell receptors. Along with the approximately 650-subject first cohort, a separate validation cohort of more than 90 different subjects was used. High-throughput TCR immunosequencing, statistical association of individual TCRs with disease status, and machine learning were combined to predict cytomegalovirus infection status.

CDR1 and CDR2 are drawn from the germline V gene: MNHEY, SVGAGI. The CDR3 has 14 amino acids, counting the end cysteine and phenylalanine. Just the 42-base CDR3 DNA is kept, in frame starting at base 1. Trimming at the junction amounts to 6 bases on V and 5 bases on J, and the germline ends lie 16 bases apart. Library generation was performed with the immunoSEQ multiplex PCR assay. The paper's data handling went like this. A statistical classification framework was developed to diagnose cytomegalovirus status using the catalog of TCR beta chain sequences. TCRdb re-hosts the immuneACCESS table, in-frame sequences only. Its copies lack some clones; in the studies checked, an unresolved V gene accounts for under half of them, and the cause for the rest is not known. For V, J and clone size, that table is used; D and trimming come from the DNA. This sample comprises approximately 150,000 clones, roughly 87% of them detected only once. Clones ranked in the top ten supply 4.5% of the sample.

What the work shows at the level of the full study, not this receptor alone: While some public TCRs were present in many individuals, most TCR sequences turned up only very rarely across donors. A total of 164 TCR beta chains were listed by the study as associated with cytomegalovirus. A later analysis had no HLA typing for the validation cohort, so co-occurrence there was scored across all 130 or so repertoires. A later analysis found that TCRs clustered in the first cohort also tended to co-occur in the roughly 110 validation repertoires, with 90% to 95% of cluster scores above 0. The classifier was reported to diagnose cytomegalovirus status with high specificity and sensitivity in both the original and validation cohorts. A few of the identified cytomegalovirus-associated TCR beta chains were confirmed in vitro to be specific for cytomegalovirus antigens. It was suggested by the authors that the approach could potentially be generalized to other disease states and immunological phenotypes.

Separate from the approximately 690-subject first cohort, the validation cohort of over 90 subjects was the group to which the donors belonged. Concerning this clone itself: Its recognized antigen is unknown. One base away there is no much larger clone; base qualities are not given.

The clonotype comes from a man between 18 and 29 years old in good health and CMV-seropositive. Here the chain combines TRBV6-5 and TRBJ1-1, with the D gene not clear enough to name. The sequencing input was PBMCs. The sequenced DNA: TGTGCCAGCAGGTCACAGTCCCGAGGGACTGAAGCTTTCTTT. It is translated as CASRSQSRGTEAFF.